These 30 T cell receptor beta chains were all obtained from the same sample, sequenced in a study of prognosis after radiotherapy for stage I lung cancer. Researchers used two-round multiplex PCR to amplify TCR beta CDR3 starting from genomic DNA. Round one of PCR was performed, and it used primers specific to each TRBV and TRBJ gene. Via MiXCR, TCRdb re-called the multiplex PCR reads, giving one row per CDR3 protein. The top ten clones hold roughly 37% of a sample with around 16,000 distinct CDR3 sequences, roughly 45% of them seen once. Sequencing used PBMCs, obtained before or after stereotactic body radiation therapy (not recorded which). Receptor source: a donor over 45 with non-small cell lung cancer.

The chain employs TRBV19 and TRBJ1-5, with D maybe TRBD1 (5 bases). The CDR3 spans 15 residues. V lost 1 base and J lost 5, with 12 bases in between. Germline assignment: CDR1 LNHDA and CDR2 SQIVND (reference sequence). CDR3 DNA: TGTGCCAGTAGTATAGGAGGCGGGACGGATCAGCCCCAGCATTTT. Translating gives CASSIGGGTDQPQHF.

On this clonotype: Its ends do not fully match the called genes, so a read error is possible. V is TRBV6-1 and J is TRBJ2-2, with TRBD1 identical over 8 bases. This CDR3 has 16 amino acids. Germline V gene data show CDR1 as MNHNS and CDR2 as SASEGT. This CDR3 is CASRDRETTNTWELFF. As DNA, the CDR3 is TGTGCCAGCAGGGACAGGGAAACTACGAACACCTGGGAACTGTTTTTT.

CDR3 coding DNA: TGTGCCAGCAGCCCACAGGGGTCTAGAAACACCATATATTTT. It specifies CASSPQGSRNTIYF. The rearrangement links TRBV7-2 to TRBJ1-3, with 7 bases matching TRBD1. The germline V gene has CDR1 SGHTA and CDR2 FQGNSA. The CDR3 covers 14 residues. The V and J ends lost 5 bases and 5 bases, in that order; junction bases with no gene match: 6.

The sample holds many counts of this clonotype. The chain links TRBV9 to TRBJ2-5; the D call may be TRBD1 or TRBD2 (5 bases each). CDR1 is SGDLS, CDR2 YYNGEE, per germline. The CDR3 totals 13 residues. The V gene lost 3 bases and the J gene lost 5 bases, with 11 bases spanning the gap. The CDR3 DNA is TGTGCCAGCAGCGCCGGGGCTCCTGAGACCCAGTACTTC. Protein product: CASSAGAPETQYF.

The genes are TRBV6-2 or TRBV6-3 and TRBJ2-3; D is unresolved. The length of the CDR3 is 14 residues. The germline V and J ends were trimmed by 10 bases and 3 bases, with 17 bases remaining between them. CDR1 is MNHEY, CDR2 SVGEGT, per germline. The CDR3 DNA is TGTGCCAACAGATTGCAGAGTTTAACAGATACGCAGTATTTT. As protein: CANRLQSLTDTQYF.

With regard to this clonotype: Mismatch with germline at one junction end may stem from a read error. The CDR3 region has the DNA TGTACCAGCAGCCCGGGACAGTCGAACACCGGGGAGCTGTTTTTT. This translates into CTSSPGQSNTGELFF. The chain has TRBV6-2 or TRBV6-3 and TRBJ2-2; 7 bases are shared with TRBD1. Per the germline V gene, CDR1 is MNHEY and CDR2 is SVGEGT. This CDR3 has 15 amino acids.

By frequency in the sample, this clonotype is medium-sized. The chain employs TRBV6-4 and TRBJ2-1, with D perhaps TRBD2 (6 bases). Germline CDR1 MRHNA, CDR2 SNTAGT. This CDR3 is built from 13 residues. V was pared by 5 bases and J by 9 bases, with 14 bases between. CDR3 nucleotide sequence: TGTGCCAGCAGTAGGTCGGTGGGGGGTGAGCAGTTCTTC. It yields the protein CASSRSVGGEQFF.

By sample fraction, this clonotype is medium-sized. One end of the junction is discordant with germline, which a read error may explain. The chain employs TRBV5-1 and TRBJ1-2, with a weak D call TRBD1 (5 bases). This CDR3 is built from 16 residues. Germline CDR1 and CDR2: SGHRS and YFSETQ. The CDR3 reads CASSPGQRSGGYGYTF. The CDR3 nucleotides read TGTGCCAGCAGCCCAGGGCAGAGGAGTGGTGGCTATGGCTACACCTTC.

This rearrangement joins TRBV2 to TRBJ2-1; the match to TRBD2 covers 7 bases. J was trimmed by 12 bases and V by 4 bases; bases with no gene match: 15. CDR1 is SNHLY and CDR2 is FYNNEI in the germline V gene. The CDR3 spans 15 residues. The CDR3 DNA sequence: TGTGCCAGCAGTGTCCGTAACGCGGGAGAGGGGCGGCAGTTCTTC. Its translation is CASSVRNAGEGRQFF.

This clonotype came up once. The CDR3 reads CASSQGTGEAFF. The CDR3 DNA sequence: TGTGCCAGCAGCCAGGGGACCGGTGAAGCTTTCTTT. This chain links TRBV2 with TRBJ1-1; weak D call: TRBD1 (6 bases). Germline CDR1 SNHLY, CDR2 FYNNEI. The CDR3 has 12 amino acids. Trimming left V 6 bases short and J 7 bases short, with 12 bases between. The variable domain in full, completed from reference TRBV2 and TRBJ1-1, reads EPEVTQTPSHQVTQMGQEVILRCVPISNHLYFYWYRQILGQKVEFLVSFYNNEISEKSEIFDDQFSVERPDGSNFTLKIRSTKLEDSAMYFCASSQGTGEAFFGQGTRLTVV.

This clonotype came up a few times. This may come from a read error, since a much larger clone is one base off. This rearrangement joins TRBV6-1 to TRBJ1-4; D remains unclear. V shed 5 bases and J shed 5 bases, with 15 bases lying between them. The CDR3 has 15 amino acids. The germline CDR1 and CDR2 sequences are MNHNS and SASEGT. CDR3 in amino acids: CASSPGSSLNEKLFF. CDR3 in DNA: TGTGCCAGCAGTCCCGGCAGTTCCTTAAATGAAAAACTGTTTTTT.

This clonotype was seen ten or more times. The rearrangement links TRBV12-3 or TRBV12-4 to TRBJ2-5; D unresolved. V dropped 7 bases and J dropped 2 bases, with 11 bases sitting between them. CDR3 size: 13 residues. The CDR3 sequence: CASTPGSQETQYF. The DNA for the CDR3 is TGTGCCAGCACCCCCGGCAGTCAAGAGACCCAGTACTTC.

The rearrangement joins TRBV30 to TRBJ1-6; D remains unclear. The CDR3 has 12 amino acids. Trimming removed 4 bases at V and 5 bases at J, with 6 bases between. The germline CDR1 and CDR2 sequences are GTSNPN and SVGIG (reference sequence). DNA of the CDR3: TGTGCCTGGACCATGAATAATTCACCCCTCCACTTT. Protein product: CAWTMNNSPLHF. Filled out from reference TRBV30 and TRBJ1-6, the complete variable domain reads SQTIHQWPATLVQPVGSPLSLECTVEGTSNPNLYWYRQAAGRGLQLLFYSVGIGQISSEVPQNLSASRPQDRQFILSSKKLLLSDSGFYLCAWTMNNSPLHFGNGTRLTVT.

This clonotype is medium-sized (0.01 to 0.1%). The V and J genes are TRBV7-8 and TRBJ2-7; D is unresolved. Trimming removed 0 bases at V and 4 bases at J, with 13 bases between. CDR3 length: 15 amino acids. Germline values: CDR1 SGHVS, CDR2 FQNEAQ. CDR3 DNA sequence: TGTGCCAGCAGCTTAGCGTTCGGCCCTCGGTACGAGCAGTACTTC. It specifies CASSLAFGPRYEQYF. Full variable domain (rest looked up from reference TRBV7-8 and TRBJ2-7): GAGVSQSPRYKVAKRGQDVALRCDPISGHVSLFWYQQALGQGPEFLTYFQNEAQLDKSGLPSDRFFAERPEGSVSTLKIQRTQQEDSAVYLCASSLAFGPRYEQYFGPGTRLTVT.

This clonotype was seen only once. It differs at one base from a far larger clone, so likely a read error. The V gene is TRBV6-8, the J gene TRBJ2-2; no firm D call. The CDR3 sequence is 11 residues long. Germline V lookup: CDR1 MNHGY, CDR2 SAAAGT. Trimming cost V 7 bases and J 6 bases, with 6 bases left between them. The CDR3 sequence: CASIYPGELFF. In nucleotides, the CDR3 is TGTGCCAGCATTTATCCCGGGGAGCTGTTTTTT.

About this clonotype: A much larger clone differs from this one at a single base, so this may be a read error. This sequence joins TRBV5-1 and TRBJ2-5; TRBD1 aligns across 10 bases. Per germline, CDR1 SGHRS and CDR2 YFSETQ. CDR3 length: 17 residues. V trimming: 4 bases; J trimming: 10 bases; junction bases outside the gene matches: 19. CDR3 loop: CASSQRPGQGGQGNQYF. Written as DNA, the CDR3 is TGCGCCAGCAGCCAACGACCTGGACAGGGGGGGCAGGGGAACCAGTACTTC.

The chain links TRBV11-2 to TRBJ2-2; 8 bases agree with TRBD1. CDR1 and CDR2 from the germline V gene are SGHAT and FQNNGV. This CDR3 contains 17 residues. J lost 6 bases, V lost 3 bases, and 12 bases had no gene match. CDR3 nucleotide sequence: TGTGCCAGCAGCTTCATCGGGACAGGTGATAGCTCCGGGGAGCTGTTTTTT. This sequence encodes CASSFIGTGDSSGELFF.

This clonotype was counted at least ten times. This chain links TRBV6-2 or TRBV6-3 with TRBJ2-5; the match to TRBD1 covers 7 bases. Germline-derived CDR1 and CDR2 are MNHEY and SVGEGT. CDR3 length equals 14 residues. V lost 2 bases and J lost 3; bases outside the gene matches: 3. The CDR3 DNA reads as TGTGCCAGCAGTTACGCGGACAGGAAAGAGACCCAGTACTTC. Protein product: CASSYADRKETQYF.

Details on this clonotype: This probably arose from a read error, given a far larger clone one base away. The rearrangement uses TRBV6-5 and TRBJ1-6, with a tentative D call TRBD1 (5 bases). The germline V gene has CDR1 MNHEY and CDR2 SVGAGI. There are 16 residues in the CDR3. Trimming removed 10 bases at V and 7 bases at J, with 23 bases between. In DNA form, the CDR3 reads TGTGCCACCCTGCCCGGGGCAACCTTCATGAATTCACCCCTCCACTTT. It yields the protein CATLPGATFMNSPLHF.

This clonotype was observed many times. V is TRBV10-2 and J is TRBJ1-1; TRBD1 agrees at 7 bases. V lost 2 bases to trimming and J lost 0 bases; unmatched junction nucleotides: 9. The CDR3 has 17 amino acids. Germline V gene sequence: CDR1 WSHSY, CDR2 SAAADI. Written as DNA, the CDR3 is TGCGCCAGCAGTGAGAGGGCAGGGGGACTTATGAACACTGAAGCTTTCTTT. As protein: CASSERAGGLMNTEAFF.

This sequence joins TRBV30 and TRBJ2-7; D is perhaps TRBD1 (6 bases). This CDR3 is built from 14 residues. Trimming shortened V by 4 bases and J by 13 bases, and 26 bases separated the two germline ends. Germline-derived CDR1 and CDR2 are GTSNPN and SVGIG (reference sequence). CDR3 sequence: CAWKGVADQADHYF. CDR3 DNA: TGTGCCTGGAAGGGGGTGGCAGATCAGGCCGATCATTACTTC. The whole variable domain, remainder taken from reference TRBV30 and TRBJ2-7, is SQTIHQWPATLVQPVGSPLSLECTVEGTSNPNLYWYRQAAGRGLQLLFYSVGIGQISSEVPQNLSASRPQDRQFILSSKKLLLSDSGFYLCAWKGVADQADHYFGPGTRLTVT.

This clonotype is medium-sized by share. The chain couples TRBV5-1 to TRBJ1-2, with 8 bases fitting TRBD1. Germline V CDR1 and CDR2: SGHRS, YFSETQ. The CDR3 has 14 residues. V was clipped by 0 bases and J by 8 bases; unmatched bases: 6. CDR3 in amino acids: CASSLGDRRGGYTF. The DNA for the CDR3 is TGCGCCAGCAGCTTGGGGGACAGGAGGGGCGGCTACACCTTC.

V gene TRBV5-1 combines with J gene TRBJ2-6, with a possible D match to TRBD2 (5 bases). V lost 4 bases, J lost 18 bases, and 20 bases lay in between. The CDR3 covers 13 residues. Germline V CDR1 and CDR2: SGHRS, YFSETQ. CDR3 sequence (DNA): TGCGCCAGCAGCACGGCCGGGATTAACTTCCCGACTTTC. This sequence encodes CASSTAGINFPTF.

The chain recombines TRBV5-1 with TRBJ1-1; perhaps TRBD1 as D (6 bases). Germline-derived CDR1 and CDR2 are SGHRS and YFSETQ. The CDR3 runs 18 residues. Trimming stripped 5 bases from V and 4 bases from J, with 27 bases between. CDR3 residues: CASRLRSQDSSGATEAFF. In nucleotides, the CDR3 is TGCGCCAGCAGACTGCGCTCCCAGGACAGCTCGGGGGCCACTGAAGCTTTCTTT.

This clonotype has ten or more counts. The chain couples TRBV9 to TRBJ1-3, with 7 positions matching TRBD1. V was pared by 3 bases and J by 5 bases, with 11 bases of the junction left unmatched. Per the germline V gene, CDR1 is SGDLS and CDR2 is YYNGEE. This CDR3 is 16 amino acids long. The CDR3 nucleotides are TGTGCCAGCAGCGAGAGGACAGGCGAGGAAAGAAACACCATATATTTT. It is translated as CASSERTGEERNTIYF.

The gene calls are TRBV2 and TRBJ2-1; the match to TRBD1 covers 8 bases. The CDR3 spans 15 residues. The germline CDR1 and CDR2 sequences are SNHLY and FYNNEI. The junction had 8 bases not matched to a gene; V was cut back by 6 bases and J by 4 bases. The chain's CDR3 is CASRASTGGYNEQFF. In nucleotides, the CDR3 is TGTGCCAGCAGGGCCAGTACAGGGGGTTACAATGAGCAGTTCTTC.

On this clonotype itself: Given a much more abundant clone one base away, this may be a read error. The CDR3 reads CDSSSQGASSYEQYF. CDR3 nucleotides: TGTGACAGCAGCTCACAGGGGGCGAGCTCCTACGAGCAGTACTTC. This chain joins TRBV5-5 and TRBJ2-7; 9 bases line up with TRBD1. The germline V gene encodes CDR1 SGHKS and CDR2 YYEKEE (reference sequence). The CDR3 has 15 amino acids.

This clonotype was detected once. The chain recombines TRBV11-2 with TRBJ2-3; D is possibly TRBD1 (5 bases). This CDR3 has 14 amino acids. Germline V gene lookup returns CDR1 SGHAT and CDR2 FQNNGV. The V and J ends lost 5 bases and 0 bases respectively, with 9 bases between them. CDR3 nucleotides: TGTGCCAGCAGCCAAAGGGGTAGCACAGATACGCAGTATTTT. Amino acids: CASSQRGSTDTQYF.

Written as DNA, the CDR3 is TGTGCCACCAGCAGAGATACCGGCAGGGACGGTGAGCAGTACTTC. Amino acid sequence: CATSRDTGRDGEQYF. The chain joins TRBV15 to TRBJ2-7; tentatively, D is TRBD1 or TRBD2 (5 bases each). Deletions cut 0 bases from V and 7 bases from J, with 16 bases between. Germline assignment: CDR1 LNHNV and CDR2 YYDKDF (reference sequence). This CDR3 region has 15 residues. Full variable domain (missing parts from reference TRBV15 and TRBJ2-7): DAMVIQNPRYQVTQFGKPVTLSCSQTLNHNVMYWYQQKSSQAPKLLFHYYDKDFNNEADTPDNFQSRRPNTSFCFLDIRSPGLGDTAMYLCATSRDTGRDGEQYFGPGTRLTVT.

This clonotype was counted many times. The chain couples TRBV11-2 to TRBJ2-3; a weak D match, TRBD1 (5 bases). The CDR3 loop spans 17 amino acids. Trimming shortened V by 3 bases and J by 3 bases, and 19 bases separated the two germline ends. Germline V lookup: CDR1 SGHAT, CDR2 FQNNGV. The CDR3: CASSFFTGRTPTDTQYF. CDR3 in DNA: TGTGCCAGCAGCTTTTTTACAGGCAGGACCCCGACAGATACGCAGTATTTT.